This paragraph covers one TCR beta chain sequence. Relative to the germline gene, one junction end is altered; a read error may explain this. Germline loops: CDR1 SGHAT, CDR2 FQNNGV. This CDR3 region has 14 residues. Using a constant-region primer together with ProtoScript II reverse transcriptase, TCR beta cDNA was made from 500 to 650 ng of total RNA. Libraries covering TCR beta were generated through three nested multiplex PCR rounds (using a slightly modified ARM-PCR). TRBV1-TRBV30 forward primers and a C-beta reverse primer were used in the first two PCR rounds, which each ran for approximately 11 cycles. MiXCR was run by TCRdb on the multiplex PCR reads, yielding one entry per CDR3 protein. Of almost 200,000 distinct CDR3 sequences listed, around 60% are singletons. The sample comes from a study of tumor-infiltrating lymphocytes in primary liver carcinoma. About the study: Subjects consisted of male and female patients aged 30 to 69 years. Roughly 3.5 to 7.13 million productive TCRbeta reads were obtained per sample, with similar numbers across tissue types.

RNA was extracted from whole blood without cell sorting, alongside germline DNA. Patients were treatment-naive with chronic HBV infection. The sequence derives from a woman aged 55-70 years with primary liver carcinoma and hepatitis B virus infection. The rearrangement uses TRBV11-2 and TRBJ1-1, with 8 bases matching TRBD1. Sequenced material: peripheral blood. CDR3 residues: CTSSSGTGNTEAFF. CDR3 bases: TGTACCAGCAGTTCAGGGACAGGGAACACTGAAGCTTTCTTT.